The TCR beta chain described here comes from a study of blood T cell repertoires in COVID-19. The overall study: The United States, Italy and Spain were the sources of the acute and convalescent COVID-19 samples. PBMCs, B-cell-depleted T cells, or T cells were the source of the cDNA or gDNA that made up the material.

Original processing methods: Nucleated cell counts were estimated from reference gene primer amplification. The assay was immunoSEQ multiplex PCR, and TCRdb's table has in-frame clones only and misses some. V and J calls and clone size are copied from that table; D and trimming were computed from the DNA. This sample carries 250,000 to 300,000 clones, 86% of them seen once, and the ten largest clones take around 2.9%. With 2 bases clipped from V and 3 bases from J, the junction kept 6 bases outside the gene matches. The CDR3 is made up of 18 amino acids. The germline gives CDR1 SGHTA, CDR2 FQGNSA. The specimen was peripheral blood. The receptor was isolated from a woman aged 30 to 39 with active or convalescent COVID-19. This chain uses TRBV7-2 with TRBJ2-3; TRBD2 matches 15 bases. In DNA, the CDR3 is TGTGCCAGCAGCTTACGGGGACTAGCGGGGGGCACGACAGATACGCAGTATTTT. It specifies CASSLRGLAGGTTDTQYF.